Listed here is a single TCR beta chain. Its antigen is unidentified. The junction departs from germline at one end; a sequencing error may be responsible. The data were obtained in a study of neurological immune-mediated disorders. The study, taken as a whole, reports: HTLV-1-associated myelopathy had the most TCR clonal expansion, and multiple sclerosis had the least, less than healthy controls.

cDNA synthesis was performed by 5'RACE with 10-nucleotide random UMIs. TCRdb used MiXCR to reprocess the 5' RACE reads, holding one entry per CDR3 protein. The repertoire holds about 24,000 distinct CDR3 sequences, with less than 15% as singletons. This CDR3 region has 14 residues. The time point is: technical triplicate 1. The V call is TRBV12-3 or TRBV12-4, the J call TRBJ1-2; D remains ambiguous. The TCR was taken from a female donor with HTLV-1-associated myelopathy (HAM/TSP). Sequencing used CD4+ T cells from blood. CDR3 residues: CVSRPRVGSYSYTF. The CDR3 coding sequence is TGTGTCAGCAGGCCTAGGGTCGGCAGCTATAGCTACACCTTC.